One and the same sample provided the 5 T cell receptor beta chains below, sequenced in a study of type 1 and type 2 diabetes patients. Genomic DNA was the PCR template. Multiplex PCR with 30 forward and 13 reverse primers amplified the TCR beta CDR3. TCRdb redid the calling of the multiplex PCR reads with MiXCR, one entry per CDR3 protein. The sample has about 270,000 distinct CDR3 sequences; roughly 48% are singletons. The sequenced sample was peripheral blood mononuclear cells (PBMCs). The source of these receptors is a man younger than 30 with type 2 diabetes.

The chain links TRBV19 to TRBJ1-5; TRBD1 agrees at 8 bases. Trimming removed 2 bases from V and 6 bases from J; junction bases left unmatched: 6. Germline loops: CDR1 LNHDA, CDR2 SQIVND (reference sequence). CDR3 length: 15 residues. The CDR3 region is CASSIKAGGVQPQHF. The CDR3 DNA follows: TGTGCCAGTAGTATAAAGGCAGGGGGCGTTCAGCCCCAGCATTTT. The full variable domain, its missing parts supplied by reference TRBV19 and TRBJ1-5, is DGGITQSPKYLFRKEGQNVTLSCEQNLNHDAMYWYRQDPGQGLRLIYYSQIVNDFQKGDIAEGYSVSREKKESFPLTVTSAQKNPTAFYLCASSIKAGGVQPQHFGDGTRLSIL.

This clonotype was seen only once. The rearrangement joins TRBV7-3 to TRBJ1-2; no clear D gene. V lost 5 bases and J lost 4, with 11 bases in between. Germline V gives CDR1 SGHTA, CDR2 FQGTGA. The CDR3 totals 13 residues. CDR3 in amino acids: CASSPPMGYGYTF. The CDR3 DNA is TGTGCCAGCAGCCCCCCGATGGGCTATGGCTACACCTTC.

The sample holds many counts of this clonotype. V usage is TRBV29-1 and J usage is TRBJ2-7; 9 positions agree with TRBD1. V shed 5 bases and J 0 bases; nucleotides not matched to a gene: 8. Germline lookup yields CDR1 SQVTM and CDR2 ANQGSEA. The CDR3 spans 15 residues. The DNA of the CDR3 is TGCAGCGTTTTGGGGACAGGGTTTAGCTCCTACGAGCAGTACTTC. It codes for CSVLGTGFSSYEQYF.

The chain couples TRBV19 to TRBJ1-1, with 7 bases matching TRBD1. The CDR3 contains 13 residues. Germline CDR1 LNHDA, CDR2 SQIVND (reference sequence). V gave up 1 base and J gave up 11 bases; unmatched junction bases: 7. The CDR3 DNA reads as TGTGCCAGTAGTATAGGAACAGGGGTCGGGGCTTTCTTT. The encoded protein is CASSIGTGVGAFF.

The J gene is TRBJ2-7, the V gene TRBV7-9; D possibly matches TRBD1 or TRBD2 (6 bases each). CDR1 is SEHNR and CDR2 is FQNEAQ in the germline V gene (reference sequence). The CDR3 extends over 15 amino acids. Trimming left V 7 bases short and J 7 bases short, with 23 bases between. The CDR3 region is CASTLNTGSGEEQYF. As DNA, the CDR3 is TGTGCCAGCACCCTTAATACAGGGTCGGGGGAGGAGCAGTACTTC. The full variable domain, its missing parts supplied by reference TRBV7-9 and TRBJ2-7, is DTGVSQNPRHKITKRGQNVTFRCDPISEHNRLYWYRQTLGQGPEFLTYFQNEAQLEKSRLLSDRFSAERPKGSFSTLEIQRTEQGDSAMYLCASTLNTGSGEEQYFGPGTRLTVT.